The 13 T cell receptor beta chains given below trace back to one sample, sequenced in a study of human T cells and chemical hapten exposure. The time point is: patch test 2, 6 weeks after DPC sensitization. Documented treatment: therapeutic diphenylcyclopropenone sensitization with weekly scalp DPC. TCRdb independently ran MiXCR on the RACE reads; one entry per CDR3 protein. The sample records nearly 85,000 distinct CDR3 sequences, roughly 12% being singletons. Sample: whole blood, taken in connection with sensitization to the hapten diphenylcyclopropenone (DPC). These receptor sequences come from a man between 18 and 29 years old with alopecia areata. Some clones in this sample may be carry-over from other donors' samples.

The V gene is TRBV2, the J gene TRBJ2-3; D might be TRBD2 (7 bases). The CDR3 has 15 residues. Trimming cost V 4 bases and J 4 bases, with 15 bases left between them. The V gene's germline CDR1 is SNHLY and CDR2 FYNNEI. CDR3 residues: CASSVFRGAADTQYF. CDR3 sequence (DNA): TGTGCCAGCAGTGTTTTTCGGGGGGCGGCAGATACGCAGTATTTT.

This clonotype was detected a few times. As DNA, the CDR3 is TGCGCCAGCAGCTTTGCTCGGACAACACAAGAGACCCAGTACTTC. It translates to CASSFARTTQETQYF. The chain joins TRBV5-1 to TRBJ2-5; D is perhaps TRBD1 (5 bases). CDR1 and CDR2 from the germline V gene are SGHRS and YFSETQ. The CDR3 is made up of 15 amino acids. The V end lost 2 bases, the J end lost 2 bases, and 13 bases lay between the germline ends. Full variable domain (rest looked up from reference TRBV5-1 and TRBJ2-5): KAGVTQTPRYLIKTRGQQVTLSCSPISGHRSVSWYQQTPGQGLQFLFEYFSETQRNKGNFPGRFSGRQFSNSRSEMNVSTLELGDSALYLCASSFARTTQETQYFGPGTRLLVL.

J is TRBJ2-2 and V is TRBV12-3 or TRBV12-4, with a weak D call TRBD1 (5 bases). Trimming left V 0 bases short and J 5 bases short, with 7 bases between. The CDR3 runs 14 residues. The CDR3 nucleotides are TGTGCCAGCAGTTTAGCCAGGGCGACCGGGGAGCTGTTTTTT. Protein: CASSLARATGELFF.

This sequence joins TRBV11-2 and TRBJ2-5, with a tentative D call TRBD2 (5 bases). CDR3 size: 15 residues. CDR1 and CDR2 (germline): SGHAT, FQNNGV. Trimming took 2 bases from V and 4 from J, leaving 14 bases between them. CDR3 residues: CASSLLGSVTETQYF. CDR3 nucleotides: TGTGCCAGCAGCTTATTGGGGAGCGTGACAGAGACCCAGTACTTC.

At least ten counts were recorded for this clonotype. The chain recombines TRBV6-2 or TRBV6-3 with TRBJ2-6; the D gene is possibly TRBD2 (6 bases). The CDR3 sequence is 15 residues long. The V end lost 8 bases, the J end lost 4 bases, and 15 bases lay between the germline ends. Germline CDR1 reads MNHEY; CDR2 reads SVGEGT. The CDR3 DNA is TGTGCCAGCTCCTTCGGAGGGTCGGGGGCCAACGTCCTGACTTTC. This gives the protein CASSFGGSGANVLTF.

Many counts were recorded for this clonotype. The chain has TRBV29-1 and TRBJ2-1, with D possibly being TRBD1 (6 bases). Germline CDR1 is SQVTM and CDR2 is ANQGSEA. The CDR3 has 12 amino acids. Trimming took 7 bases from V and 4 from J, leaving 11 bases between them. DNA of the CDR3: TGCAGCGCAAGAACAGGGTACAATGAGCAGTTCTTC. Residues: CSARTGYNEQFF.

The rearrangement uses TRBV7-8 and TRBJ1-1; perhaps TRBD1 as D (6 bases). Trimming left V 5 bases short and J 1 base short, with 11 bases between. CDR1 is SGHVS, CDR2 FQNEAQ, per germline. The CDR3 contains 14 residues. The CDR3 bases are TGTGCCAGCAGCGTCGACAGGACGAACACTGAAGCTTTCTTT. It encodes CASSVDRTNTEAFF.

In its sample, this clonotype was seen many times. This rearrangement joins TRBV7-9 to TRBJ1-5; D unclear. The CDR3 totals 12 residues. Trimming stripped 5 bases from V and 7 bases from J, with 9 bases between. Germline V CDR1 and CDR2: SEHNR, FQNEAQ (reference sequence). The DNA of the CDR3 is TGTGCCAGCAGCCCGGATGGACAGCCCCAGCATTTT. Translating gives CASSPDGQPQHF.

As for this clonotype: A much more abundant neighbour one base away suggests this may be a read error. The chain is built from TRBV7-2 and TRBJ2-1; perhaps D is TRBD1 or TRBD2 (5 bases each). Germline V gene data show CDR1 as SGHTA and CDR2 as FQGNSA. The CDR3 covers 15 residues. CDR3 sequence reads: CASSLYGASNNEQLF. The CDR3 DNA reads TGTGCCAGCAGCTTATACGGGGCGTCAAACAATGAGCAGCTCTTC.

The table lists this clonotype with many counts. The CDR3 sequence is CAISGRRDTEAFF. DNA of the CDR3: TGTGCCATCAGTGGGAGGCGAGACACTGAAGCTTTCTTT. This sequence joins TRBV10-3 and TRBJ1-1; the D is unclear. CDR1 is ENHRY, CDR2 SYGVKD, per germline. The CDR3 runs to 13 residues. The germline V and J ends were trimmed by 4 bases and 3 bases, with 9 bases remaining between them.

This clonotype was seen only a few times. The chain uses TRBV12-3 or TRBV12-4 and TRBJ1-2; D gene unclear. Deletions cut 2 bases from V and 0 bases from J, with 10 bases between. This CDR3 is 15 amino acids long. CDR3 bases: TGTGCCAGCAGTTTATTTCAGGCCGCTAACTATGGCTACACCTTC. Translated, it gives CASSLFQAANYGYTF.

This clonotype occurred a few times. The chain carries TRBV18 and TRBJ1-1, with a tentative D call TRBD1 (5 bases). CDR1 is KGHSH, CDR2 LQKENI, per germline. The CDR3 loop spans 13 amino acids. The germline V and J ends were trimmed by 5 bases and 6 bases, with 13 bases remaining between them. This chain's CDR3 is CASSTGGKAEAFF. The CDR3 nucleotides are TGTGCCAGCTCAACGGGGGGTAAGGCTGAAGCTTTCTTT.

This clonotype has more than one count but fewer than ten. The chain joins TRBV10-3 to TRBJ1-1; 7 bases are shared with TRBD1. J was trimmed by 4 bases and V by 5 bases; bases with no gene match: 4. Germline-derived CDR1 and CDR2 are ENHRY and SYGVKD. The CDR3 extends over 13 amino acids. The CDR3 region has the DNA TGTGCCATCAGTCAACAGGGGCCCACTGAAGCTTTCTTT. Encoded protein: CAISQQGPTEAFF.